This T cell receptor (beta chain) was retrieved from a study of graft-versus-host responses after intestinal transplantation. On the study more broadly: After anti-thymocyte globulin induction, recipients took tacrolimus and steroids for three to four years.

TCRdb's copy holds only in-frame clones and misses some; the assay was immunoSEQ multiplex PCR. Among around 92,000 clones listed, more than 70% were seen once. The germline CDR1 and CDR2 sequences are KGHSH and LQKENI. The CDR3 extends over 13 amino acids. Deletions cut 8 bases from V and 7 bases from J, with 14 bases between. As to this clone: Its antigen is unidentified.

Points from the study as a whole: GvH clones occurred in recipient marrow; some first appeared in ileum or blood.

This receptor was obtained from a human patient who received an intestinal transplant, so some T cells may come from the graft donor. The gene calls are TRBV18 and TRBJ2-2, with D possibly being TRBD1 or TRBD2 (5 bases each). Sequenced here: PBMCs, sampled 255 days after intestinal transplant. The CDR3 here is CASGKQEVGELFF. The CDR3 nucleotides read TGTGCCAGCGGGAAACAGGAGGTCGGGGAGCTGTTTTTT.